The entry below gives a single TCR beta chain sequence along with its context. Its antigen is unidentified. V gave up 7 bases and J gave up 2 bases; unmatched junction bases: 8. Germline CDR1 and CDR2: MDHEN and SYDVKM. The CDR3 extends over 14 amino acids. Here immunoSEQ multiplex PCR was the method, and the copy in TCRdb shows in-frame clones only, minus some. The table includes some 550,000 clones, roughly 97% detected once. The data were taken from a study of shared clonotypes between healthy human individuals. Study as a whole: With ages of 18 to 49, the donors were a couple of women and a few men. Regarding the study as a whole: Lower generation probabilities were found for non-shared clonotypes than for those shared by all four donors.

The authors divided CD4+ cells into CD45RA+ naive and CD45RA-negative memory subsets. J is TRBJ2-7 and V is TRBV28, with TRBD2 matching over 7 bases. The source material was naive CD4+ T cells sorted from blood. The subset is: CD45RA+ positively selected. This sequence originates from a woman aged 30 to 39 in good health. CDR3 region: CASIHPGTTYEQYF. The CDR3 DNA is TGTGCCAGCATCCACCCCGGGACTACCTACGAGCAGTACTTC.